Listed below are T cell receptor beta chains from one sample, sequenced in a study of blood T cells in healthy people across ages. A single record per CDR3 protein comes from TCRdb applying MiXCR to the 5' RACE reads. This sample has about 1 million distinct CDR3 sequences; around 27% occur once, and the top ten carry less than 0.75%. This sample was shared with a second study, whose subject was T cells of mothers and their children.

The sequenced sample consisted of blood. These receptors all stem from a girl under 10 years old in good health. Both conserved end residues are part of each CDR3. D genes are given only for firm matches. Clone size appears in some rows only: once, few, many, or a class for an expanded clone.

J,V,size,length,D,DNA,CDR3
TRBJ1-5,TRBV29-1,few,13,-,TGCAGCGCCAGTGCCTGGGAAGGTCAGCCCCAGCATTTT,CSASAWEGQPQHF
TRBJ2-3,TRBV4-3,-,14,-,TGCGCCAGCAGCCAAGATATTAAGGGCCCTCTGCCGTATTTT,CASSQDIKGPLPYF
TRBJ2-5,TRBV7-6,once,14,-,TGTGCCAGCAGCCCATGGCAGGTTCGGGAGACCCAGTACTTC,CASSPWQVRETQYF
TRBJ1-2,TRBV2,-,13,TRBD1,TGTGCCAGGACCGGGACAGCGAACTATGGCTACACCTTC,CARTGTANYGYTF
TRBJ2-5,TRBV3-1,many,14,-,TGTGCCAGCAGCCAAGAGGGAAGGGGCGAGACCCAGTACTTC,CASSQEGRGETQYF
TRBJ2-7,TRBV28,many,12,-,TGTGCCAGCAGTTTAAAGTCCTACGAGCAGTACTTC,CASSLKSYEQYF
TRBJ2-7,TRBV3-1,-,14,-,TGTGCCAGCAGCCAAGAAGGCCACCCCGACGAGCAGTACTTC,CASSQEGHPDEQYF
TRBJ2-1,TRBV27,many,12,-,TGTGCCAGCAGTCCGGGGTACAATGAGCAGTTCTTC,CASSPGYNEQFF
TRBJ2-7,TRBV10-3,few,14,-,TGTGCCATCAAAGATCAAGGATACTCCTACGAGCAGTACTTC,CAIKDQGYSYEQYF
TRBJ2-4,TRBV12-3/TRBV12-4,-,14,-,TGTGCCAGCAGTTTAGCTGGTTTGGTTGGCCTTCAGTACTTC,CASSLAGLVGLQYF
TRBJ1-4,TRBV6-1,-,15,TRBD1,TGTGCCAGCAGTGGATCCGGGACAGGGGATGAAAAACTGTTTTTT,CASSGSGTGDEKLFF
TRBJ1-1,TRBV12-3/TRBV12-4,few,14,-,TGTGCCAGCTCCGCTCAGGGAGAGGTGACTGAAGCTTTCTTT,CASSAQGEVTEAFF
TRBJ1-1,TRBV4-1,-,15,TRBD1,TGCGCCAGCAGCGCCCGGACAGGGTTGAACACCGAAGCTTTCTTT,CASSARTGLNTEAFF
TRBJ2-2,TRBV28,-,15,TRBD2,TGTGCCAGCAGTGTTAGCGGGGCTAACACCGGGGAGCTGTTTTTT,CASSVSGANTGELFF
TRBJ2-3,TRBV6-1,few,18,-,TGTGCCAGCAGGCGAGGCCCAGACAGGGAGGAACTCACTGATACGCAGTATTTT,CASRRGPDREELTDTQYF
TRBJ2-5,TRBV11-2,-,15,TRBD1,TGTGCCAGCAGCTTTACAGGGGGGATCCAAGAGACCCAGTACTTC,CASSFTGGIQETQYF
TRBJ2-1,TRBV20-1,-,17,TRBD2,TGCAGTGCCGGGAGGGGACTAGCGGGAATTAGGATCACTGAGCAGTTCTTC,CSAGRGLAGIRITEQFF
TRBJ2-3,TRBV4-1,-,17,-,TGCGCCAGCAGCCAAGATATCCCCGGGCATAGCACAGATACGCAGTATTTT,CASSQDIPGHSTDTQYF